This T cell receptor (beta chain) was sequenced in a study of control samples from healthy donors and cancer patients. Only a few counts were recorded for this clone. Some clones are missing from TCRdb's copy, which holds only in-frame ones; the method was immunoSEQ multiplex PCR. The table lists approximately 86,000 clones, over 75% of them singletons. Sequenced sample: blood. The receptor was isolated from a middle-aged woman in good health.

CDR3 residues: CASSLKTANNEQFF. Here the CDR3 DNA reads TGTGCCAGCAGTCTCAAAACAGCTAACAATGAGCAGTTCTTC. The gene calls are TRBV27 and TRBJ2-1, with unresolved D. The CDR3 is 14 residues long. Between the trimmed V and J ends, which lost 5 bases and 5 bases, there was a span of 13 bases. Per germline, CDR1 MNHEY and CDR2 SMNVEV (reference sequence).